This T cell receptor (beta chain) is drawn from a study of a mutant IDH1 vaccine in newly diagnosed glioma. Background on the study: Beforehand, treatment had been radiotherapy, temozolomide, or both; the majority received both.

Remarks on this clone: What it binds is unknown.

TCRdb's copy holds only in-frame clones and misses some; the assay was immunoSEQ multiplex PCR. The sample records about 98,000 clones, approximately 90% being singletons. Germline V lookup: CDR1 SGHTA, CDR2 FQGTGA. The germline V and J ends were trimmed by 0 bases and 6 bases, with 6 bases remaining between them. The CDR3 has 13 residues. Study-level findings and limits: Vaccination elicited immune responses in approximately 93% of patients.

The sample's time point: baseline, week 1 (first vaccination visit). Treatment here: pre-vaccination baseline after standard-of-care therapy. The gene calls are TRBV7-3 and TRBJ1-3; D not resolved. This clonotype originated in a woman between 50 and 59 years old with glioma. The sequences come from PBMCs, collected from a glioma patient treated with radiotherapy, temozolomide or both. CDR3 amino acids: CASSLTVENTIYF. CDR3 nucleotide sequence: TGTGCCAGCAGCTTAACGGTCGAAAACACCATATATTTT.